The T cell receptor (beta chain) described here comes from a study of early T cells in non-severe SARS-CoV-2 infection. Unique molecular identifiers were affixed to single, distinct cDNA molecules. MiXCR, applied by TCRdb to the 5' RACE reads, yields one record per CDR3 protein. The top ten clones hold about 6% of a sample with about 79,000 distinct CDR3 sequences, roughly 13% of them seen once. CDR1 and CDR2 (germline): KGHSH, LQKENI. This CDR3 comprises 15 residues. Trimming pared 6 bases from V and 3 bases from J, leaving 15 bases between. The sequenced material came from whole blood. V usage is TRBV18 and J usage is TRBJ2-1; TRBD1 or TRBD2 may be the D gene (6 bases each). This receptor was taken from an adult who was a healthcare worker with PCR-confirmed SARS-CoV-2 infection or an uninfected control (not recorded which). CDR3 DNA sequence: TGTGCCAGCTCTTCCATGGGGGGCATCTACAATGAGCAGTTCTTC. It encodes CASSSMGGIYNEQFF.